A single sample is the source of the 28 T cell receptor beta chains below, sequenced in a study of shared clonotypes between healthy human individuals. Libraries were prepared by immunoSEQ multiplex PCR; TCRdb keeps only in-frame clonotypes and omits some of them. The sample carries approximately 650,000 clones, less than 97% recorded once. Naive CD8 cells lacked CD45RO, underwent positive selection for CCR7 and left out terminally differentiated effector memory CD45RA+ cells. The sequencing input was naive CD8+ T cells sorted from blood. All receptors come from a woman under 40 in good health.

The chain joins TRBV28 to TRBJ2-5; the match to TRBD1 covers 9 bases. This CDR3 region has 18 residues. With 4 bases clipped from V and 4 bases from J, the junction kept 16 bases outside the gene matches. Germline loops: CDR1 MDHEN, CDR2 SYDVKM. The CDR3 sequence is CASSSDVLRTGAPETQYF. DNA of the CDR3: TGTGCCAGCAGTTCCGACGTTTTAAGGACAGGGGCCCCAGAGACCCAGTACTTC.

V and J are TRBV19 and TRBJ2-1; 8 bases are a match to TRBD2. Trimming removed 3 bases from V and 0 bases from J; junction bases left unmatched: 7. The CDR3 is 17 residues long. Germline loops: CDR1 LNHDA, CDR2 SQIVND (reference sequence). The CDR3 DNA reads as TGTGCCAGTAGTATTTTTAGCGGGACCCGCTCCTACAATGAGCAGTTCTTC. It is translated as CASSIFSGTRSYNEQFF. The whole variable domain, filled in from reference TRBV19 and TRBJ2-1, reads DGGITQSPKYLFRKEGQNVTLSCEQNLNHDAMYWYRQDPGQGLRLIYYSQIVNDFQKGDIAEGYSVSREKKESFPLTVTSAQKNPTAFYLCASSIFSGTRSYNEQFFGPGTRLTVL.

Here the CDR3 DNA reads TGTGCCAGCAGCGTAGACAGGGGATCAGGAAACACCATATATTTT. Encoded protein: CASSVDRGSGNTIYF. J is TRBJ1-3 and V is TRBV9, with TRBD1 matching 7 bases. The CDR3 runs 15 residues. J gave up 4 bases and V 0 bases, and 4 bases lay outside the gene matches. Germline V gives CDR1 SGDLS, CDR2 YYNGEE.

The chain combines TRBV5-1 with TRBJ1-1; the D gene is possibly TRBD1 (5 bases). V shed 8 bases and J shed 4 bases, with 24 bases lying between them. Germline assignment: CDR1 SGHRS and CDR2 YFSETQ. CDR3 length: 16 residues. The CDR3 protein is CASIESGGGGSTEAFF. CDR3 in DNA: TGCGCCAGTATTGAATCTGGGGGAGGAGGTAGCACTGAAGCTTTCTTT.

The chain employs TRBV4-1 and TRBJ2-3; no clear D. The ends were cut back, 1 base at V and 0 bases at J, with 11 bases in the middle. CDR1 MGHRA and CDR2 YSYEKL come from the germline V gene. The CDR3 contains 16 residues. CDR3 residues: CASSQASILSTDTQYF. CDR3 nucleotides: TGCGCCAGCAGCCAAGCGTCTATCCTTAGCACAGATACGCAGTATTTT.

This clone was seen a single time. This chain links TRBV5-1 with TRBJ2-7, with 9 nucleotides matching TRBD2. The CDR3 is 16 residues long. Germline lookup yields CDR1 SGHRS and CDR2 YFSETQ. The junction had 4 bases not matched to a gene; V was cut back by 0 bases and J by 0 bases. CDR3 nucleotides: TGCGCCAGCAGCTTGGAAGCGGGAGGCACCTCCTACGAGCAGTACTTC. Translation: CASSLEAGGTSYEQYF.

The V gene is TRBV4-1, the J gene TRBJ1-2; D remains ambiguous. V lost 0 bases to trimming and J lost 2 bases, with 10 bases between them. CDR1 is MGHRA, CDR2 YSYEKL, per germline. The CDR3 has 15 amino acids. The CDR3 loop is CASSQEGGSNYGYTF. The CDR3 coding sequence is TGCGCCAGCAGCCAAGAAGGCGGGTCGAACTATGGCTACACCTTC.

This clone occurred once. The chain carries TRBV27 and TRBJ2-1, with 10 bases lining up with TRBD2. The germline gives CDR1 MNHEY, CDR2 SMNVEV (reference sequence). The CDR3 consists of 15 residues. The junction had 9 bases not matched to a gene; V was cut back by 6 bases and J by 7 bases. The CDR3, as DNA: TGTGCCAGCAGAACCCCGGGACTAGCGAATAATGAGCAGTTCTTC. It translates to CASRTPGLANNEQFF.

The genes are TRBV7-8 and TRBJ2-7; D call uncertain. The V end lost 5 bases, the J end lost 6 bases, and 14 bases lay between the germline ends. This CDR3 contains 13 residues. The germline CDR1 and CDR2 sequences are SGHVS and FQNEAQ. As DNA, the CDR3 is TGTGCCAGCAGCCCTGCCGGAGTCTTCGAGCAGTACTTC. Translated: CASSPAGVFEQYF. Filled out from reference TRBV7-8 and TRBJ2-7, the complete variable domain reads GAGVSQSPRYKVAKRGQDVALRCDPISGHVSLFWYQQALGQGPEFLTYFQNEAQLDKSGLPSDRFFAERPEGSVSTLKIQRTQQEDSAVYLCASSPAGVFEQYFGPGTRLTVT.

The chain employs TRBV6-5 and TRBJ2-1, with D tentatively TRBD1 or TRBD2 (5 bases each). The V gene's germline CDR1 is MNHEY and CDR2 SVGAGI. The V and J ends lost 0 bases and 9 bases respectively, with 18 bases between them. CDR3 length: 16 residues. In DNA, the CDR3 is TGTGCCAGCAGTTACTCGGCTAGCCGGCCTCAGGGTGAGCAGTTCTTC. This codes for CASSYSASRPQGEQFF.

About this clone itself: The identical CDR3 is also encoded by other nucleotide sequences in the sample. The chain has TRBV19 and TRBJ2-1; possibly TRBD1 for D (5 bases). The germline gives CDR1 LNHDA, CDR2 SQIVND (reference sequence). V was shortened by 3 bases and J by 0 bases, with 9 bases between the two germline ends. This CDR3 is 15 amino acids long. In DNA, the CDR3 is TGTGCCAGTAGTATTCTGCAGGGCTCCTACAATGAGCAGTTCTTC. This sequence encodes CASSILQGSYNEQFF.

This sequence joins TRBV5-4 and TRBJ2-7, with 10 bases that match TRBD1. Germline CDR1 and CDR2: SGHNT and YYREEE (reference sequence). The CDR3 has 15 amino acids. J was trimmed by 7 bases and V by 4 bases; bases with no gene match: 11. The CDR3 region is CASSVPGTGVYEQYF. In nucleotides, the CDR3 is TGTGCCAGCAGCGTTCCCGGGACAGGGGTGTATGAGCAGTACTTC.

In this sample, this clone turned up once. V gene TRBV27 combines with J gene TRBJ2-5, with 10 positions matching TRBD1. The end of the DNA fits TRBJ2-7 better, so the J call may be wrong. This CDR3 spans 14 amino acids. Germline CDR1 is MNHEY and CDR2 is SMNVEV (reference sequence). The CDR3 is CASSFRDRGSEQYF. CDR3 nucleotide sequence: TGTGCCAGCAGTTTCCGGGACAGGGGTTCCGAGCAGTACTTC.

The rearrangement uses TRBV5-1 and TRBJ2-7, with D perhaps matching TRBD1 (5 bases). Germline V gene lookup returns CDR1 SGHRS and CDR2 YFSETQ. The CDR3 spans 15 residues. Trimming left V 0 bases short and J 2 bases short, with 12 bases between. The CDR3 is CASSLEGAKPYEQYF. The CDR3 DNA follows: TGCGCCAGCAGCTTGGAAGGGGCAAAACCCTACGAGCAGTACTTC.

The V call is TRBV10-3, the J call TRBJ2-2; the match to TRBD2 covers 10 bases. CDR1 is ENHRY, CDR2 SYGVKD, per germline. The V and J ends lost 7 bases and 8 bases, in that order; junction bases with no gene match: 10. CDR3 length equals 15 residues. The CDR3 spells CAIMSLAGDPGELFF. The CDR3 DNA sequence: TGTGCCATCATGTCCCTAGCGGGAGACCCTGGGGAGCTGTTTTTT.

The chain carries TRBV27 and TRBJ2-7; D possibly uses TRBD1 or TRBD2 (5 bases each). Germline V lookup: CDR1 MNHEY, CDR2 SMNVEV (reference sequence). This CDR3 contains 13 residues. The V and J ends lost 3 bases and 7 bases respectively, with 13 bases between them. The CDR3 loop reads CASSFPGTEEQYF. CDR3 sequence (DNA): TGTGCCAGCAGTTTTCCCGGGACGGAAGAGCAGTACTTC.

Points on this clone: Given the absence of the conserved phenylalanine or tryptophan at the CDR3 end, a read error is likely. The DNA is left out, because the CDR3 cannot be placed on it with certainty; the CDR3 is given as TCRdb lists it. The rearrangement uses TRBV6-1 and TRBJ2-7; whether TRBD1, the table's D call, matches the DNA was not checked. The CDR3 spans 15 residues, counting both ends. From germline, CDR1 is MNHNS and CDR2 SASEGT. CDR3 residues: CASRRLALRGEVAYL.

This chain connects TRBV6-1 to TRBJ2-7; 7 nucleotides align to TRBD1. The CDR3 loop spans 14 amino acids. Germline V gene sequence: CDR1 MNHNS, CDR2 SASEGT. Losses at the gene ends were 7 bases for V and 2 bases for J; bases not matched to a gene: 8. The CDR3 DNA sequence: TGTGCCAGCATCCAACCCACAGGGGCCTACGAGCAGTACTTC. This translates into CASIQPTGAYEQYF.

The chain recombines TRBV9 with TRBJ2-1; TRBD1 matches 8 bases. From germline, CDR1 is SGDLS and CDR2 YYNGEE. V was clipped by 4 bases and J by 7 bases; unmatched bases: 13. This CDR3 is built from 16 residues. The CDR3 bases are TGTGCCAGCAGCCCAACCGGCGGACAGGGTTGGAATGAGCAGTTCTTC. Amino acids: CASSPTGGQGWNEQFF.

This chain joins TRBV27 and TRBJ2-3; D gene ambiguous. The CDR3 length is 15 residues. Trimming removed 2 bases at V and 0 bases at J, with 9 bases between. Per the germline V gene, CDR1 is MNHEY and CDR2 is SMNVEV (reference sequence). The CDR3 is CASSLGGTSTDTQYF. CDR3 DNA: TGTGCCAGCAGTTTAGGTGGCACTAGCACAGATACGCAGTATTTT.

CDR3 loop: CASSGGQLEKLFF. The CDR3 region has the DNA TGTGCCAGCAGTGGCGGACAGTTAGAAAAACTGTTTTTT. The gene calls are TRBV2 and TRBJ1-4; tentatively, D is TRBD1 (6 bases). The ends were cut back, 4 bases at V and 8 bases at J, with 11 bases in the middle. The CDR3 spans 13 residues. Germline V lookup: CDR1 SNHLY, CDR2 FYNNEI.

This chain joins TRBV7-9 and TRBJ2-2, with a tentative D call TRBD1 (6 bases). The CDR3 is 18 amino acids. Trimming cost V 6 bases and J 0 bases, with 20 bases left between them. Germline CDR1 and CDR2: SEHNR and FQNEAQ (reference sequence). The CDR3 bases are TGTGCCAGCAGGGGGACACTCCTAACCTCTCCGAACACCGGGGAGCTGTTTTTT. Protein product: CASRGTLLTSPNTGELFF. Variable domain in full (rest from reference TRBV7-9 and TRBJ2-2): DTGVSQNPRHKITKRGQNVTFRCDPISEHNRLYWYRQTLGQGPEFLTYFQNEAQLEKSRLLSDRFSAERPKGSFSTLEIQRTEQGDSAMYLCASRGTLLTSPNTGELFFGEGSRLTVL.

CDR3 residues: CASNLGQSYGYTF. CDR3 DNA: TGTGCCAGCAATTTGGGACAGTCCTATGGCTACACCTTC. This chain connects TRBV27 to TRBJ1-2, with 7 bases fitting TRBD1. Germline assignment: CDR1 MNHEY and CDR2 SMNVEV (reference sequence). J gave up 4 bases and V 7 bases, and 6 bases lay outside the gene matches. CDR3 size: 13 residues.

The chain combines TRBV27 with TRBJ1-2; D call uncertain. V was trimmed by 0 bases and J by 8 bases, leaving 19 bases between them. CDR3 length: 16 amino acids. Germline V gene data show CDR1 as MNHEY and CDR2 as SMNVEV (reference sequence). CDR3 residues: CASSLSLTHWVDGYTF. CDR3 DNA: TGTGCCAGCAGTTTATCTCTGACTCATTGGGTCGACGGCTACACCTTC.

The J gene is TRBJ2-7, the V gene TRBV30; the match to TRBD1 covers 9 bases. After removal of 2 bases from V and 3 bases from J, the junction contained 8 bases not matched to a gene. In germline, CDR1 is GTSNPN, CDR2 SVGIG (reference sequence). The CDR3 is made up of 15 amino acids. The CDR3 protein is CAWSPPGTGRYEQYF. The CDR3 region has the DNA TGTGCCTGGAGTCCACCCGGGACAGGGCGCTACGAGCAGTACTTC.

The rearrangement joins TRBV19 to TRBJ2-2, with D uncertain. From germline, CDR1 is LNHDA and CDR2 SQIVND (reference sequence). CDR3 length: 14 residues. With 2 bases removed from V and 6 bases from J, the gap between germline ends came to 10 bases. This CDR3 reads CASSILSFSGELFF. CDR3 bases: TGTGCCAGTAGTATACTTTCTTTTTCCGGGGAGCTGTTTTTT.

The gene calls are TRBV4-1 and TRBJ1-1; D gene uncertain. The CDR3 consists of 13 residues. Per germline, CDR1 MGHRA and CDR2 YSYEKL. Trimming pared 4 bases from V and 0 bases from J, leaving 6 bases between. The CDR3 region is CASSPRMNTEAFF. In nucleotides, the CDR3 is TGCGCCAGCAGCCCAAGGATGAACACTGAAGCTTTCTTT.

This clone came up once. The rearrangement uses TRBV7-9 and TRBJ1-2; D is unresolved. V shed 6 bases and J shed 6 bases, with 20 bases lying between them. This CDR3 is built from 15 residues. The germline CDR1 and CDR2 sequences are SEHNR and FQNEAQ (reference sequence). DNA for the CDR3: TGTGCCAGCAGTCTGAAACAAGCCGTGGTAAATGGCTACACCTTC. Its protein is CASSLKQAVVNGYTF.